This TCR beta chain was profiled in a study of blood T cell repertoires in COVID-19. Study details: In each case, the material was cDNA or gDNA derived from T cells, B-cell-depleted T cells, or PBMCs.

The method was immunoSEQ multiplex PCR; TCRdb's version includes in-frame clones alone and lacks a portion of them. Here the sample spans roughly 200,000 clones, approximately 83% being singletons. Unmatched junction bases numbered 2, after V lost 7 bases and J lost 1 base. Germline-derived CDR1 and CDR2 are SQVTM and ANQGSEA. The length of the CDR3 is 14 residues. This clone was observed a handful of times. The sequence derives from a man aged 40-55 years with acute or convalescent COVID-19. The sequencing sample was made of peripheral blood. The chain uses TRBV29-1 and TRBJ2-2; 11 positions agree with TRBD2. CDR3 region: CSALAGGNTGELFF. CDR3 nucleotide sequence: TGCAGCGCTCTAGCGGGAGGGAACACCGGGGAGCTGTTTTTT.